The clone carrying this T cell receptor beta chain was seen only a few times. No antigen is known for it. The PCR used 60 Vbeta and 13 Jbeta primers. TCRdb's copy holds only in-frame clones and misses some; the assay was immunoSEQ multiplex PCR. This sample yields 130,000 or so clones, of which around three fifths are seen a single time; approximately 8% belongs to the top ten. This record comes from a study of cytomegalovirus exposure and HLA in healthy donors. General study findings and limits: It was in a later analysis that TCR association rates were seen to vary by HLA locus, highest for DRB1 and lowest for HLA-C.

V gave up 5 bases and J gave up 0 bases, with 11 bases separating them. The germline V gene encodes CDR1 ENHRY and CDR2 SYGVKD. The CDR3 contains 15 residues. Sequencing was carried out using PBMCs. The chain carries TRBV10-3 and TRBJ1-3, with D unclear. The source of this sequence is a middle-aged woman in good health and CMV-seropositive. DNA for the CDR3: TGTGCCATCAGTTCCGGGTTTGGCTCTGGAAACACCATATATTTT. Its translation is CAISSGFGSGNTIYF.